The 5 T cell receptor beta chains below were found in one sample sequenced in a study of identical twins. TCRdb passed the 5' RACE reads through MiXCR, listing each CDR3 protein once. The table records 500,000 to 550,000 distinct CDR3 sequences, less than 25% of them present only once. These same records also appear under a second study, on T cells expressing NK-cell markers.

The sequencing sample was made of CD4+ T cells sorted from blood. Receptors were obtained from a woman aged 18-29 years in good health.

This clonotype was seen a handful of times. V gene TRBV6-1 combines with J gene TRBJ2-3, with a possible D match to TRBD1 (6 bases). CDR3 length: 16 residues. CDR1 is MNHNS, CDR2 SASEGT, per germline. The V end was cut by 5 bases, the J end by 5 bases, with 20 bases between. CDR3 in DNA: TGTGCCAGCAGTCAGGACAGCCCTCGAGATGGAGATACGCAGTATTTT. Translated: CASSQDSPRDGDTQYF.

Regarding this clonotype: The limits of the CDR3 on the DNA are not certain, so only TCRdb's listed CDR3 is given. The rearrangement joins TRBV2 to TRBJ2-1; TRBD1 is taken as the D call from the table, unchecked against the DNA. From germline, CDR1 is SNHLY and CDR2 FYNNEI. The CDR3 totals 10 residues, both ends included. The CDR3 region is CASSLRQQFF.

This clonotype occurred a few times. This chain uses TRBV7-2 with TRBJ2-1; the match to TRBD2 covers 7 bases. The CDR3 is 14 amino acids. V lost 3 bases, J lost 7 bases, and 6 bases stayed unmatched. Germline assignment: CDR1 SGHTA and CDR2 FQGNSA. CDR3 protein: CASSFLGGINEQFF. CDR3 coding DNA: TGTGCCAGCAGCTTCCTGGGGGGGATTAATGAGCAGTTCTTC.

This CDR3 reads CAISRNTGELFF. CDR3 nucleotides: TGTGCCATCAGCCGGAACACCGGGGAGCTGTTTTTT. V and J are TRBV10-3 and TRBJ2-2; D is undetermined. The length of the CDR3 is 12 residues. Looked up from germline, CDR1 is ENHRY and CDR2 is SYGVKD. Trimming stripped 6 bases from V and 1 base from J, with 3 bases between.

The rearrangement links TRBV20-1 to TRBJ2-7; TRBD2 aligns across 9 bases. CDR3 size: 13 residues. V was pared by 3 bases and J by 6 bases, with 6 bases of the junction left unmatched. The germline V gene has CDR1 DFQATT and CDR2 SNEGSKA (reference sequence). The CDR3 spells CSASPSGRPEQYF. In DNA, the CDR3 is TGCAGTGCTAGTCCCAGCGGGAGGCCCGAGCAGTACTTC.